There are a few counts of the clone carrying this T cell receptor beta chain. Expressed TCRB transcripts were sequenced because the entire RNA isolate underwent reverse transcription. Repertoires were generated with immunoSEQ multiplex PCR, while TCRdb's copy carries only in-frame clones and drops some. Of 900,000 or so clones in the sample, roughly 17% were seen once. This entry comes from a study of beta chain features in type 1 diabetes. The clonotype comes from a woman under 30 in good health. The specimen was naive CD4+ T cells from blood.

The CDR3 DNA is TGTGCCAGCAGCTTAATGGCTAGCGGGGGGAGCTCCTACAATGAGCAGTTCTTC. Encoded protein: CASSLMASGGSSYNEQFF. This rearrangement joins TRBV7-2 to TRBJ2-1; 11 bases match TRBD2. The CDR3 runs to 18 residues. The germline V gene has CDR1 SGHTA and CDR2 FQGNSA. Trimming took 2 bases from V and 0 from J; bases not matched to a gene: 6.